The T cell receptor (beta chain) described here comes from a study of OX40 agonist ivuxolimab in advanced cancers. In the study overall: In this trial design, patients received ivuxolimab intravenously at 0.01 to 10 mg/kg every 2 weeks. One patient with hepatocellular carcinoma and two with cutaneous melanoma, three in all, had partial responses.

Generated by immunoSEQ multiplex PCR, the TCRdb table keeps only in-frame clones and is missing some. The repertoire holds tens of thousands of clones, with more than 70% as singletons. This clone was observed a single time. Trimming stripped 3 bases from V and 4 bases from J, with 13 bases between. CDR1 LNHDA and CDR2 SQIVND come from the germline V gene (reference sequence). The CDR3 runs 14 residues. The sequence was collected from an adult with an advanced solid tumor such as melanoma, head and neck, liver or kidney cancer. Sequences were derived from CD4+ or CD8+ T cells sorted from blood, sampled in a trial of the OX40 agonist ivuxolimab. V is TRBV19 and J is TRBJ2-7; D is uncertain. The CDR3 spells CASSIVVGEYEQYF. CDR3 nucleotides: TGTGCCAGTAGTATTGTGGTAGGAGAATACGAGCAGTACTTC.